This T cell receptor (beta chain) was identified during a study of blood T cell repertoires in COVID-19. Per the original methods: Scientists estimated how many nucleated cells there were by amplifying reference gene primers. The method was immunoSEQ multiplex PCR; TCRdb's version includes in-frame clones alone and lacks a portion of them. V and J calls and clone size are copied from that table; D and trimming were computed from the DNA. The sample carries 200,000 or so clones, roughly three quarters recorded once. For this clone: This may be a read error: a much more frequent sequence differs by one nucleotide.

The sample comprised peripheral blood. The receptor's source is a man aged 55-75 years with active or convalescent COVID-19.

The CDR3 DNA is TGTACCTGGAGTGGACAGGGGGCAGGGCAGCCCCAGCATTTT. Amino acids: CTWSGQGAGQPQHF. The rearrangement links TRBV30 to TRBJ1-5; 11 bases line up with TRBD1. CDR1 is GTSNPN and CDR2 is SVGIG in the germline V gene (reference sequence). CDR3 size: 14 residues.